This TCR beta chain is from a study of cytomegalovirus exposure and HLA in healthy donors. In the study overall: The Caucasian-associated ancestry cluster held more than 80% of 350 to 450 genotyped donors. Study-wide results and limits: The authors enumerated under 200 TCR beta chains as linked to cytomegalovirus.

This clone was seen a single time. Antigen unknown. It was with 60 Vbeta and 13 Jbeta primers that the PCR ran. As processed by the authors: Unique TCR beta chains numbered 60 million to 100 million in a later analysis, with approximately 10 million shared. Produced via immunoSEQ multiplex PCR; TCRdb's table is partial and in-frame only. V and J calls and clone size are as listed in that table; D and trimming were resolved from the DNA. Of fewer than 70,000 clones listed, roughly four fifths are singletons. Healthy bone marrow donors formed the donor group. CDR1 SGDLS and CDR2 YYNGEE come from the germline V gene. With V trimmed by 5 bases and J by 4 bases, 5 bases remained unmatched. The CDR3 covers 14 residues.

The chain employs TRBV9 and TRBJ2-1; 8 positions match TRBD1. The clonotype originates from a woman aged 55 to 70 in good health and CMV-seropositive. The sample consisted of PBMCs. CDR3 protein: CASRPTGVYNEQFF. In DNA form, the CDR3 reads TGTGCCAGCAGGCCGACAGGGGTTTACAATGAGCAGTTCTTC.